The sequence of this TCR beta chain was determined in a study of blood T cell repertoires in COVID-19. Trimming cost V 4 bases and J 1 base, with 7 bases left between them. The germline gives CDR1 LNHDA, CDR2 SQIVND (reference sequence). The length of the CDR3 is 14 residues. Only in-frame clones appear in the TCRdb table, and some are missing; sequencing was by immunoSEQ multiplex PCR. The profile covers about 360,000 clones, with over 70% appearing a single time and around 3% taken by the ten largest. The source of this sequence is a man aged 25-40 years with active or convalescent COVID-19. The chain employs TRBV19 and TRBJ2-2; a weak D match, TRBD2 (6 bases). Material for sequencing was peripheral blood. The CDR3 sequence: CASSSGVNTGELFF. The CDR3 nucleotides are TGTGCCAGTAGTAGCGGGGTGAACACCGGGGAGCTGTTTTTT.